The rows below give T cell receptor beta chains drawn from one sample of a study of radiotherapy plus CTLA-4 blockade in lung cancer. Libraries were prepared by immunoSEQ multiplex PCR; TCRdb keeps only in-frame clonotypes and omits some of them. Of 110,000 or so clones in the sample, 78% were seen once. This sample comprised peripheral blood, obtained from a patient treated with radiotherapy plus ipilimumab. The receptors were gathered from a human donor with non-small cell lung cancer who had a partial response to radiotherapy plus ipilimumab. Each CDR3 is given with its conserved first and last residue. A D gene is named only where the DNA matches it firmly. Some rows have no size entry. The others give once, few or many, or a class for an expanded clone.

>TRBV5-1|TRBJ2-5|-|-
CASSSDRGTQYF
TGCGCCAGCAGCTCAGACCGGGGGACCCAGTACTTC
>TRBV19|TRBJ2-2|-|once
CASATGTLNTGELFF
TGTGCCAGTGCAACCGGGACACTGAACACCGGGGAGCTGTTTTTT
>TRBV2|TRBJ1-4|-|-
CASSESHRANNEKLFF
TGTGCCAGCAGTGAGAGCCACAGGGCAAATAATGAAAAACTGTTTTTT
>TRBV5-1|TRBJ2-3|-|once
CASSPPNYNTDTQYF
TGCGCCAGCAGCCCACCGAACTATAACACAGATACGCAGTATTTT
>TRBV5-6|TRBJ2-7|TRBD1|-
CASSLLGQGSKYEQYF
TGTGCCAGCAGCTTGTTAGGACAGGGGTCAAAATACGAGCAGTACTTC
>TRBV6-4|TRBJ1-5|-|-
CATPLFGGNQPQHF
TGTGCCACCCCACTGTTTGGGGGGAATCAGCCCCAGCATTTT
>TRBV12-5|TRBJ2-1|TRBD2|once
CASGLVLAGVGEQFF
TGTGCTAGTGGTTTGGTACTAGCGGGAGTGGGTGAGCAGTTCTTC
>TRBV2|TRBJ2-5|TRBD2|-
CASSGPSGQETQYF
TGTGCCAGCAGTGGCCCTAGCGGTCAAGAGACCCAGTACTTC
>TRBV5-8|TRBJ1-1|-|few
CASSPGVRTEAFF
TGTGCCAGCAGCCCGGGGGTACGGACTGAAGCTTTCTTT
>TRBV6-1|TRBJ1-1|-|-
CASSEALGGRFVRNTEAFF
TGTGCCAGCAGTGAAGCTTTGGGAGGCCGGTTCGTTAGGAACACTGAAGCTTTCTTT
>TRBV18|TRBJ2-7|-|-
CASSPARSSYEQYF
TGTGCCAGCTCACCGGCAAGATCCTCCTACGAGCAGTACTTC
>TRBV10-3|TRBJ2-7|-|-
CAISEGQGWSYEQYF
TGTGCCATCAGTGAGGGGCAGGGATGGAGCTACGAGCAGTACTTC
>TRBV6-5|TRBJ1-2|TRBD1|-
CASSYARGSFGYTF
TGTGCCAGCAGTTACGCCAGGGGGTCCTTTGGCTACACCTTC
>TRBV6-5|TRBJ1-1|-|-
CASSLGGWGNTEAFF
TGTGCCAGCAGTTTGGGGGGGTGGGGGAACACTGAAGCTTTCTTT
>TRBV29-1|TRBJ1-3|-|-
CSVEDRRPGSRSGNTIYF
TGCAGCGTTGAAGACCGCCGCCCAGGGTCTCGCTCGGGAAACACCATATATTTT
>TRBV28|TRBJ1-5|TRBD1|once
CASSGTAANQPQHF
TGTGCCAGCAGCGGGACAGCTGCCAATCAGCCCCAGCATTTT
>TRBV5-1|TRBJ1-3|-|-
CASSLLGGSGNTIYF
TGCGCCAGCAGCTTGCTCGGGGGATCTGGAAACACCATATATTTT
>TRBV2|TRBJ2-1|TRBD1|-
CASSAGQGGGNEQFF
TGTGCCAGCAGTGCCGGACAGGGAGGAGGGAATGAGCAGTTCTTC
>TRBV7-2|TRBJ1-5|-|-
CASSLLGQPLGPQHF
TGTGCCAGCAGCTTATTAGGACAACCGTTGGGGCCCCAGCATTTT
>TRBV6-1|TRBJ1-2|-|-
CASTRGLQGYTF
TGTGCCAGCACCAGGGGTTTGCAAGGCTACACCTTC
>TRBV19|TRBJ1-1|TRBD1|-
CASSMAGGAFF
TGTGCCAGTAGTATGGCAGGGGGCGCTTTCTTT
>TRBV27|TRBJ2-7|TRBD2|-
CASSLGGLSYEQYF
TGTGCCAGCAGTTTGGGAGGGCTCTCCTACGAGCAGTACTTC
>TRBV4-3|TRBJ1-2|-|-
CASSQAADGVIGYTF
TGCGCCAGCAGCCAAGCAGCGGACGGTGTCATAGGCTACACCTTC
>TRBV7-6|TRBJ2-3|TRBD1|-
CASSSLTGRTDTQYF
TGTGCCAGCAGCTCCTTGACAGGGCGCACAGATACGCAGTATTTT
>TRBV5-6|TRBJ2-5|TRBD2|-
CASSLRDYSAKIQETQYF
TGTGCCAGCAGCTTACGGGACTACTCCGCTAAGATCCAAGAGACCCAGTACTTC
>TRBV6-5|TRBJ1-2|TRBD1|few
CASRGDRNYGYTF
TGTGCCAGCAGAGGGGACAGAAACTATGGCTACACCTTC
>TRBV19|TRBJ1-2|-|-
CASSIYGYGYTF
TGTGCCAGTAGTATTTACGGCTATGGCTACACCTTC
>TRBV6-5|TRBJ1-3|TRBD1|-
CASVGQGMNTIYF
TGTGCCAGCGTGGGACAGGGGATGAACACCATATATTTT
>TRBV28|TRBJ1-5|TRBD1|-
CASSGGRGRFLVQPQHF
TGTGCCAGCAGTGGAGGCAGGGGGCGATTCCTCGTTCAGCCCCAGCATTTT
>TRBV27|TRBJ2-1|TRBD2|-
CASSLYGTIVPTGNEQFF
TGTGCCAGCAGTTTATATGGGACTATCGTCCCTACGGGGAATGAGCAGTTCTTC
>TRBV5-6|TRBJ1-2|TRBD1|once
CASSFGQGRGYTF
TGTGCCAGCAGCTTTGGACAGGGACGGGGCTACACCTTC
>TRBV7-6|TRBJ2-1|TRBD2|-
CASSSILAGSNEQFF
TGTGCCAGCAGCTCGATCTTAGCGGGGAGCAATGAGCAGTTCTTC
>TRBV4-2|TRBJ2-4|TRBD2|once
CASSQEVAGENIQYF
TGTGCCAGCAGCCAAGAAGTAGCGGGAGAGAACATTCAGTACTTC
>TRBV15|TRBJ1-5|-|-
CATSRAGSNQPQHF
TGTGCCACCAGCAGAGCCGGTAGCAATCAGCCCCAGCATTTT
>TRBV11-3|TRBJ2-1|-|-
CASSPTDNEQFF
TGTGCCAGCAGCCCCACGGACAATGAGCAGTTCTTC
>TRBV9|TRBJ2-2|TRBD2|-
CASSALAGGATGELFF
TGTGCCAGCAGCGCACTAGCGGGAGGGGCAACCGGGGAGCTGTTTTTT
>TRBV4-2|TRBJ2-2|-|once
CASSQDNLSTGELFF
TGTGCCAGCAGCCAAGATAATCTCTCCACCGGGGAGCTGTTTTTT
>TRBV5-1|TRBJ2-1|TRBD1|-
CASSPGGTGGTYNEQFF
TGCGCCAGCAGCCCAGGCGGGACAGGGGGCACCTACAATGAGCAGTTCTTC
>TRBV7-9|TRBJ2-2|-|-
CASSLDYTGELFF
TGTGCCAGCAGCTTAGACTACACCGGGGAGCTGTTTTTT
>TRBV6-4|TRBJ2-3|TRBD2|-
CASSAGLAVTDTQYF
TGTGCCAGCAGTGCAGGACTAGCGGTGACAGATACGCAGTATTTT
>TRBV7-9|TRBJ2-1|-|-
CASSSRGSAYNEQFF
TGTGCCAGCAGCTCTCGTGGGAGTGCCTACAATGAGCAGTTCTTC
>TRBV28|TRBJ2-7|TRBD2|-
CASSRGGSLHEQYF
TGTGCCAGCAGCCGCGGGGGGAGTCTCCACGAGCAGTACTTC
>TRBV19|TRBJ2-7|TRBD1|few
CASSIGTGSSYEQYF
TGTGCCAGTAGTATAGGGACAGGGAGCTCCTACGAGCAGTACTTC
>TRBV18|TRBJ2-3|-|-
CASSRAGTTDTQYF
TGTGCCAGCTCACGGGCGGGGACGACAGATACGCAGTATTTT
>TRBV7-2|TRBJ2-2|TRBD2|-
CASSFGSGSPGELFF
TGTGCCAGCAGCTTCGGTAGCGGGAGTCCCGGGGAGCTGTTTTTT
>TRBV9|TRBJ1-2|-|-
CASSHGGRGYTF
TGTGCCAGCAGCCACGGAGGTAGGGGCTACACCTTC
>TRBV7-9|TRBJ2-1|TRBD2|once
CASSMTSGGGVNEQFF
TGTGCCAGCAGCATGACTAGCGGGGGAGGGGTCAATGAGCAGTTCTTC
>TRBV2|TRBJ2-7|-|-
CASSMDFYEQYF
TGTGCCAGCAGTATGGACTTTTACGAGCAGTACTTC
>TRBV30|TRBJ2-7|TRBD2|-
CAWSEPRTSGPYEQYF
TGTGCCTGGAGTGAGCCACGGACTAGCGGACCCTACGAGCAGTACTTC
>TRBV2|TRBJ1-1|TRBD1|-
CAITPGQGMNTEAFF
TGTGCCATTACCCCGGGACAGGGTATGAACACTGAAGCTTTCTTT
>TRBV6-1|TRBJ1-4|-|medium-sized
CASSDPAGRGLDPTNEKLFF
TGTGCCAGCAGTGATCCGGCAGGGAGGGGTCTCGACCCAACTAATGAAAAACTGTTTTTT
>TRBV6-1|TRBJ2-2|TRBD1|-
CASRPGQELTGELFF
TGTGCCAGCAGACCCGGACAGGAGCTCACCGGGGAGCTGTTTTTT
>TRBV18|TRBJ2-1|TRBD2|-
CASSPPGGRDYNEQFF
TGTGCCAGCTCACCACCTGGCGGGAGGGATTACAATGAGCAGTTCTTC
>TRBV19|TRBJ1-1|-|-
CASSPITGGTEAFF
TGTGCCAGTAGCCCTATTACGGGGGGCACTGAAGCTTTCTTT
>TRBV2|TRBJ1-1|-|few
CASSDRLANTEAFF
TGTGCCAGCAGTGACCGTCTAGCCAACACTGAAGCTTTCTTT